This T cell receptor beta chain was captured by sequencing in a study of CD8+ T cells in alopecia areata. Study-wide findings and caveats: Lesional scalp displayed greater clonality than normal scalp, most notably in alopecia totalis/universalis. Scalp repertoires also include resident alphabeta T cells from normal skin.

Sequencing relied on a cDNA template that was reverse transcribed from extracted RNA. Here immunoSEQ multiplex PCR was the method, and the copy in TCRdb shows in-frame clones only, minus some. The table lists some 200,000 clones, approximately 53% of them singletons, with nearly 5% in the top ten. Points on this clone: The antigen remains undetermined.

From germline, CDR1 is GTSNPN and CDR2 SVGIG (reference sequence). With 7 bases removed from V and 1 base from J, the gap between germline ends came to 7 bases. The CDR3 has 11 residues. The J gene is TRBJ1-1, the V gene TRBV30; the D gene is possibly TRBD1 (6 bases). Specimen: CD8+ T cells sorted from blood. This receptor was identified in a human donor in good health. The CDR3 sequence: CASRGNTEAFF. CDR3 in DNA: TGTGCCTCCAGGGGGAACACTGAAGCTTTCTTT.